The 25 T cell receptor beta chains reported below all come from one sample, sequenced in a study of response to subunit inactivated influenza vaccine. TCRdb passed the RT-PCR reads through MiXCR, listing each CDR3 protein once. The table includes 700,000 to 800,000 distinct CDR3 sequences, about a fifth detected once. The material was PBMCs from blood, obtained less than 6 days after vaccination. These receptors were collected from a man in his forties or fifties who received an inactivated influenza vaccine.

The chain employs TRBV5-6 and TRBJ2-1; no clear D gene. There are 14 residues in the CDR3. Between the trimmed V and J ends, which lost 4 bases and 0 bases, there was a span of 8 bases. CDR1 is SGHDT, CDR2 YYEEEE, per germline. CDR3 sequence: CASSPAGSYNEQFF. CDR3 in DNA: TGTGCCAGCAGCCCCGCCGGCTCCTACAATGAGCAGTTCTTC.

In this sample, this clonotype turned up a few times. The chain carries TRBV4-3 and TRBJ2-7; 9 bases align to TRBD1. The CDR3 is 14 amino acids. Looked up from germline, CDR1 is LGHNA and CDR2 is YSLEER. Unmatched junction bases numbered 4, after V lost 4 bases and J lost 3 bases. The CDR3 region has the DNA TGCGCCAGCAGCCCGGGACAGGGACACTACGAGCAGTACTTC. Protein: CASSPGQGHYEQYF.

This clonotype was counted between two and nine times. This sequence joins TRBV7-2 and TRBJ2-7; D is uncertain. Germline CDR1 is SGHTA and CDR2 is FQGNSA. This CDR3 comprises 14 residues. Between the trimmed V and J ends, which lost 2 bases and 0 bases, there was a span of 8 bases. CDR3 region: CASSLSQVSYEQYF. In DNA, the CDR3 is TGTGCCAGCAGCTTATCCCAGGTCTCCTACGAGCAGTACTTC.

The chain uses TRBV10-3 and TRBJ2-1; the match to TRBD2 covers 12 bases. Trimming at V came to 10 bases and at J to 7 bases, leaving 11 bases not matched to a gene. The CDR3 runs 15 residues. From germline, CDR1 is ENHRY and CDR2 SYGVKD. The DNA of the CDR3 is TGTGCCACCCTCCCGCTAGCGGGAGGGAGGAATGAGCAGTTCTTC. It yields the protein CATLPLAGGRNEQFF.

The rearrangement uses TRBV7-6 and TRBJ1-4; no definite D call. The germline V gene has CDR1 SGHVS and CDR2 FNYEAQ. Trimming took 5 bases from V and 3 from J, leaving 19 bases between them. CDR3 length equals 17 residues. This chain's CDR3 is CASSPGGMRTANEKLFF. In nucleotides, the CDR3 is TGTGCCAGCAGCCCCGGTGGGATGCGGACCGCTAATGAAAAACTGTTTTTT.

V is TRBV24-1 and J is TRBJ2-3; 9 bases are shared with TRBD1. This CDR3 region has 16 residues. The germline V gene encodes CDR1 KGHDR and CDR2 SFDVKD. The J segment lost 1 base and the V segment lost 3 bases, leaving 4 bases of the junction unmatched. DNA of the CDR3: TGTGCCACCAGTGATGCGAACAGGGGGCGCACAGATACGCAGTATTTT. Amino acid sequence: CATSDANRGRTDTQYF.

This chain links TRBV28 with TRBJ1-2; D gene ambiguous. Trimming removed 6 bases at V and 1 base at J, with 21 bases between. The CDR3 covers 17 residues. Germline V gene sequence: CDR1 MDHEN, CDR2 SYDVKM. This CDR3 reads CASRPTSWEYRNYGYTF. The DNA for the CDR3 is TGTGCCAGCAGGCCTACCTCATGGGAATACCGTAACTATGGCTACACCTTC.

The chain carries TRBV20-1 and TRBJ1-3; the D is unclear. V shed 4 bases and J shed 2 bases, with 21 bases lying between them. Germline CDR1 reads DFQATT; CDR2 reads SNEGSKA (reference sequence). The CDR3 runs to 17 residues. In DNA, the CDR3 is TGCAGTGCTACCCCGAGGTGGAGGGCGAAGACTGGAAACACCATATATTTT. This codes for CSATPRWRAKTGNTIYF.

This clonotype was recorded many times. The rearrangement uses TRBV12-3 or TRBV12-4 and TRBJ2-1; 7 bases are a match to TRBD2. Losses at the gene ends were 8 bases for V and 8 bases for J; bases not matched to a gene: 9. CDR3 length equals 13 residues. The CDR3 DNA sequence: TGTGCCAGCTCTTATACGGGGGGTTATGAGCAGTTCTTC. Its protein is CASSYTGGYEQFF.

This clonotype was picked up a small number of times. V gene TRBV6-1 combines with J gene TRBJ1-1, with unresolved D. The germline CDR1 and CDR2 sequences are MNHNS and SASEGT. Trimming shortened V by 1 base and J by 7 bases, and 4 bases separated the two germline ends. CDR3 length: 11 amino acids. The CDR3 sequence is CASSEGGEAFF. The CDR3, as DNA: TGTGCCAGCAGTGAAGGCGGTGAAGCTTTCTTT.

The V call is TRBV4-2, the J call TRBJ2-1, with 7 nucleotides matching TRBD2. CDR3 size: 15 residues. V trimming: 2 bases; J trimming: 5 bases; junction bases outside the gene matches: 6. CDR1 is LGHNA, CDR2 YNFKEQ, per germline. CDR3 nucleotides: TGTGCCAGCAGCCAACGTACGGCGGGGGACAATGAGCAGTTCTTC. Protein: CASSQRTAGDNEQFF.

This clonotype was picked up a small number of times. The V and J genes are TRBV7-9 and TRBJ2-7; D is possibly TRBD2 (5 bases). V was shortened by 1 base and J by 6 bases, with 13 bases between the two germline ends. In germline, CDR1 is SEHNR, CDR2 FQNEAQ (reference sequence). The CDR3 consists of 14 residues. In nucleotides, the CDR3 is TGTGCCAGCAGCTTAGGTCCGGGAACGGGCGAGCAGTACTTC. Protein: CASSLGPGTGEQYF.

This chain uses TRBV11-2 with TRBJ2-1; 9 bases are a match to TRBD1. Trimming cost V 5 bases and J 3 bases; bases outside gene matches: 11. Germline CDR1 SGHAT, CDR2 FQNNGV. The CDR3 contains 17 residues. CDR3 in amino acids: CASSLIYGTGLYNEQFF. CDR3 DNA: TGTGCCAGCAGCCTAATCTACGGGACAGGGCTCTACAATGAGCAGTTCTTC.

This clonotype was recorded a few times. V usage is TRBV9 and J usage is TRBJ2-5, with D possibly called TRBD1 or TRBD2 (6 bases each). CDR3 size: 16 residues. The V and J ends lost 4 bases and 3 bases respectively, with 19 bases between them. Germline loops: CDR1 SGDLS, CDR2 YYNGEE. The CDR3 bases are TGTGCCAGCAGCTGGGGGCCGGGAGCCGAAAAAGAGACCCAGTACTTC. Translation gives CASSWGPGAEKETQYF.

This clonotype has just a few counts. The genes are TRBV4-3 and TRBJ1-4, with 7 bases that match TRBD1. V shed 4 bases and J 0 bases; nucleotides not matched to a gene: 5. CDR1 is LGHNA and CDR2 is YSLEER in the germline V gene. This CDR3 spans 16 amino acids. CDR3 region: CASSRDRFATNEKLFF. CDR3 sequence (DNA): TGCGCCAGCAGCCGGGACAGATTTGCAACTAATGAAAAACTGTTTTTT.

The chain combines TRBV7-6 with TRBJ1-1, with D uncertain. CDR3 length: 14 amino acids. With 5 bases removed from V and 3 bases from J, the gap between germline ends came to 13 bases. The germline gives CDR1 SGHVS, CDR2 FNYEAQ. The CDR3 sequence: CASSPGGSYTEAFF. The CDR3 DNA reads as TGTGCCAGCAGCCCCGGTGGCAGCTACACTGAAGCTTTCTTT.

This clonotype was recorded once. The chain joins TRBV7-8 to TRBJ2-2, with D possibly matching TRBD2 (7 bases). In germline, CDR1 is SGHVS, CDR2 FQNEAQ. The V end was cut by 8 bases, the J end by 6 bases, with 22 bases between. The CDR3 covers 16 residues. CDR3 DNA sequence: TGTGCCAGCCGCGAGGGGGGGCCACGGCGTCCCGGGGAGCTGTTTTTT. This encodes CASREGGPRRPGELFF.

This chain uses TRBV4-3 with TRBJ1-2; D is unresolved. The CDR3 loop spans 16 amino acids. The germline V and J ends were trimmed by 0 bases and 7 bases, with 18 bases remaining between them. CDR1 is LGHNA and CDR2 is YSLEER in the germline V gene. CDR3 loop: CASSQELRVHPGGYTF. CDR3 coding DNA: TGCGCCAGCAGCCAAGAATTAAGGGTCCATCCGGGTGGCTACACCTTC.

This clonotype was seen repeatedly, ten times or more. The J gene is TRBJ2-7, the V gene TRBV5-1; 8 nucleotides line up with TRBD2. The V segment lost 5 bases and the J segment 2 bases; nucleotides outside the gene matches: 6. The CDR3 consists of 14 residues. The germline CDR1 and CDR2 sequences are SGHRS and YFSETQ. CDR3 residues: CASSSGNEPYEQYF. In DNA, the CDR3 is TGCGCCAGCAGTAGCGGGAATGAGCCCTACGAGCAGTACTTC.

The rearrangement joins TRBV6-2 or TRBV6-3 to TRBJ2-7; D is undetermined. In germline, CDR1 is MNHEY, CDR2 SVGEGT. V lost 1 base to trimming and J lost 0 bases, with 13 bases between them. This CDR3 is built from 16 residues. CDR3 region: CASSYWRSTSSYEQYF. Here the CDR3 DNA reads TGTGCCAGCAGTTACTGGAGATCAACCTCCTCCTACGAGCAGTACTTC.

The sample holds a few counts of this clonotype. The chain joins TRBV20-1 to TRBJ2-1; 14 nucleotides align to TRBD2. CDR3 size: 15 residues. V was clipped by 2 bases and J by 7 bases; unmatched bases: 4. Germline CDR1 reads DFQATT; CDR2 reads SNEGSKA (reference sequence). The DNA for the CDR3 is TGCAGTGCTAGACCACGGACTAGCGGGAGGAATGAGCAGTTCTTC. Translated, it gives CSARPRTSGRNEQFF.

This clonotype was observed a few times. The chain employs TRBV5-6 and TRBJ2-7; unclear D gene. This CDR3 comprises 14 residues. The V gene's germline CDR1 is SGHDT and CDR2 YYEEEE. The germline V and J ends were trimmed by 4 bases and 0 bases, with 11 bases remaining between them. The DNA for the CDR3 is TGTGCCAGCAGCGTCATTGACACCTCCTACGAGCAGTACTTC. It specifies CASSVIDTSYEQYF.

This clonotype appeared a few times. The chain employs TRBV7-9 and TRBJ2-2, with a tentative D call TRBD1 (5 bases). Germline V gene sequence: CDR1 SEHNR, CDR2 FQNEAQ (reference sequence). The CDR3 spans 15 residues. Trimming took 4 bases from V and 1 from J, leaving 10 bases between them. This chain's CDR3 is CASSYLGLNTGELFF. CDR3 sequence (DNA): TGTGCCAGCAGCTACTTGGGGCTGAACACCGGGGAGCTGTTTTTT.

This clonotype was counted only a few times. The V and J genes are TRBV10-3 and TRBJ2-1; weak D call: TRBD1 (6 bases). Germline V lookup: CDR1 ENHRY, CDR2 SYGVKD. The CDR3 sequence is 14 residues long. The V end was cut by 6 bases, the J end by 4 bases, with 13 bases between. CDR3: CAIRGQSDYNEQFF. As DNA, the CDR3 is TGTGCCATCAGAGGACAGTCGGATTACAATGAGCAGTTCTTC.

This clonotype was detected ten times or more. This chain joins TRBV5-5 and TRBJ2-3, with D uncertain. The CDR3 is made up of 14 amino acids. Germline V lookup: CDR1 SGHKS, CDR2 YYEKEE (reference sequence). V was trimmed by 3 bases and J by 0 bases, leaving 8 bases between them. CDR3 protein: CASSSLRSTDTQYF. CDR3 coding DNA: TGTGCCAGCAGCTCGCTCAGAAGCACAGATACGCAGTATTTT.